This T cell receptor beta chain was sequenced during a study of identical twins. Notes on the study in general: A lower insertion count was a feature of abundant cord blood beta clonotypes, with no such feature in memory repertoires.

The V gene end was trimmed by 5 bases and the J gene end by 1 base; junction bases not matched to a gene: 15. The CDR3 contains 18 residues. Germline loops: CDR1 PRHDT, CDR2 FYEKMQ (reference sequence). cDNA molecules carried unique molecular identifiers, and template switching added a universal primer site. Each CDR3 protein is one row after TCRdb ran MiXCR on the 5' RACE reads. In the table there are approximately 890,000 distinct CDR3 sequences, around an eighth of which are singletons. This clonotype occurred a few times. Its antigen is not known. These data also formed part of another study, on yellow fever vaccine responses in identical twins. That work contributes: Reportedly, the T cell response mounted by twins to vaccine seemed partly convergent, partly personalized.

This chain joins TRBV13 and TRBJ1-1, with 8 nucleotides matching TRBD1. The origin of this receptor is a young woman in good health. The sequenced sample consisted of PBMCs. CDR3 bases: TGTGCCAGCAGCCCACGTTGGGGACAGGAGTCGCCGAACACTGAAGCTTTCTTT. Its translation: CASSPRWGQESPNTEAFF.